A single sample gave rise to the 9 T cell receptor beta chains below, sequenced in a study of cytomegalovirus exposure and HLA in healthy donors. Clones were sequenced by immunoSEQ multiplex PCR, and TCRdb holds only the in-frame ones, with some missing. Seen here are about 200,000 clones, roughly 83% observed once, and the top ten hold 5.5% to 7%. Sequenced input: PBMCs. The origin of the receptors is a woman younger than 30 in good health and CMV-seronegative.

The chain uses TRBV9 and TRBJ2-3; possibly TRBD1 or TRBD2 for D (6 bases each). Germline CDR1 and CDR2: SGDLS and YYNGEE. Trimming pared 3 bases from V and 0 bases from J, leaving 11 bases between. The CDR3 is 15 amino acids. The CDR3 coding sequence is TGTGCCAGCAGCGGCGGGACAACTAGCACAGATACGCAGTATTTT. Translation gives CASSGGTTSTDTQYF. Supplemented by reference TRBV9 and TRBJ2-3, the full variable domain reads DSGVTQTPKHLITATGQRVTLRCSPRSGDLSVYWYQQSLDQGLQFLIQYYNGEERAKGNILERFSAQQFPDLHSELNLSSLELGDSALYFCASSGGTTSTDTQYFGPGTRLTVL.

The V call is TRBV6-1, the J call TRBJ1-5; TRBD1 agrees at 8 bases. Germline V gene data show CDR1 as MNHNS and CDR2 as SASEGT. V gave up 10 bases and J gave up 0 bases; unmatched junction bases: 5. The CDR3 contains 14 residues. CDR3 sequence reads: CATRTGYSNQPQHF. The CDR3 DNA reads as TGTGCCACCAGGACAGGGTATAGCAATCAGCCCCAGCATTTT.

The chain is built from TRBV5-1 and TRBJ2-5; 16 bases fit TRBD2. V was clipped by 4 bases and J by 5 bases; unmatched bases: 11. The germline CDR1 and CDR2 sequences are SGHRS and YFSETQ. The length of the CDR3 is 18 residues. The CDR3 sequence is CASSQGLAGGPGMETQYF. The CDR3 DNA sequence: TGCGCCAGCAGCCAGGGACTAGCGGGAGGGCCGGGGATGGAGACCCAGTACTTC. Full variable domain (missing parts from reference TRBV5-1 and TRBJ2-5): KAGVTQTPRYLIKTRGQQVTLSCSPISGHRSVSWYQQTPGQGLQFLFEYFSETQRNKGNFPGRFSGRQFSNSRSEMNVSTLELGDSALYLCASSQGLAGGPGMETQYFGPGTRLLVL.

The V gene is TRBV27, the J gene TRBJ1-1; D possibly corresponds to TRBD1 (6 bases). CDR1 and CDR2 from the germline V gene are MNHEY and SMNVEV (reference sequence). The CDR3 extends over 13 amino acids. V dropped 3 bases and J dropped 4 bases, with 9 bases sitting between them. The CDR3 reads CASSFRQVTEAFF. CDR3 DNA sequence: TGTGCCAGCAGTTTTCGACAGGTCACTGAAGCTTTCTTT.

This chain links TRBV5-1 with TRBJ1-6, with 8 nucleotides matching TRBD1. Germline V lookup: CDR1 SGHRS, CDR2 YFSETQ. The CDR3 consists of 14 residues. J gave up 10 bases and V 0 bases, and 3 bases lay outside the gene matches. The CDR3 DNA reads as TGCGCCAGCAGCTTGGCACAGGGGGAATCACCCCTCCACTTT. Translation: CASSLAQGESPLHF.

V is TRBV2 and J is TRBJ2-3, with 9 bases lining up with TRBD2. There are 15 residues in the CDR3. Germline V lookup: CDR1 SNHLY, CDR2 FYNNEI. V trimming: 10 bases; J trimming: 2 bases; junction bases outside the gene matches: 10. In nucleotides, the CDR3 is TGTGCCACCTCTTCGGCGGGGGGGAACACAGATACGCAGTATTTT. Protein sequence: CATSSAGGNTDTQYF.

CDR3 sequence reads: CASSAVRHEQFF. CDR3 DNA sequence: TGTGCCAGCAGTGCAGTTAGGCATGAGCAGTTCTTC. The chain joins TRBV2 to TRBJ2-1; no definite D call. The CDR3 covers 12 residues. CDR1 SNHLY and CDR2 FYNNEI come from the germline V gene. V lost 4 bases, J lost 8 bases, and 9 bases lay in between.

The chain uses TRBV29-1 and TRBJ1-2; TRBD1 might be the D (6 bases). With 7 bases removed from V and 6 bases from J, the gap between germline ends came to 15 bases. CDR3 size: 12 residues. Per the germline V gene, CDR1 is SQVTM and CDR2 is ANQGSEA. CDR3 sequence reads: CSAQTGPHGYTF. The CDR3 coding sequence is TGCAGCGCTCAGACAGGTCCTCATGGCTACACCTTC.

V and J are TRBV6-5 and TRBJ2-2; D tentatively fits TRBD1 or TRBD2 (5 bases each). V gave up 6 bases and J gave up 1 base, with 9 bases separating them. The CDR3 contains 14 residues. Germline values: CDR1 MNHEY, CDR2 SVGAGI. DNA for the CDR3: TGTGCCAGCAGCCCGGGACGGAACACCGGGGAGCTGTTTTTT. Protein: CASSPGRNTGELFF.